The subject of this entry is one T cell receptor beta chain. The study recruited healthy Caucasian donors from Russia who were aged roughly 6 to 95. This record belongs to a study of blood T cells in healthy people across ages. Together with a sample-barcoded 5' primer, a J-beta primer mix was included in a second PCR lasting about 7 to 11 cycles. MiXCR was run by TCRdb on the 5' RACE reads, yielding one entry per CDR3 protein. Of more than 1,000,000 distinct CDR3 sequences listed, about 23% were seen once; the top ten hold approximately 0.7%. This CDR3 has 18 amino acids. V was clipped by 7 bases and J by 8 bases; unmatched bases: 19. Germline values: CDR1 MNHGY, CDR2 SAAAGT. The sample also formed part of further work on T cells of mothers and their children.

The chain links TRBV6-8 to TRBJ2-1, with TRBD2 matching 11 bases. The receptor was isolated from a girl aged 2-10 years in good health. What was sequenced was blood. CDR3 residues: CASTTPKPLAGGLDEQFF. The CDR3 region has the DNA TGTGCCAGCACAACTCCTAAACCCTTAGCGGGGGGGCTTGATGAGCAGTTCTTC.